The table lists the clone carrying this T cell receptor beta chain with many counts. Its target is unknown. As for time point: newly diagnosed GD, antithyroid drugs for less than 3 months. PBMC-extracted RNA yielded the TCR library. EDTA tubes received about 10 milliliters of collected peripheral blood. The sample belongs to a study of regulatory T cells in long-lasting Graves disease. The study, taken as a whole, reports: Less diverse TCR repertoires were seen in persistent Graves' patients than in newly diagnosed ones.

Libraries of TCR beta came from iRepertoire HTBI primers plus Arm-PCR of CDR3 regions. TCRdb analysed the multiplex PCR reads with MiXCR anew, one entry per CDR3 protein. The table records roughly 360,000 distinct CDR3 sequences, about 12% of them present only once. CDR3 length: 17 residues. V gave up 6 bases and J gave up 0 bases, with 18 bases separating them. Germline V gene lookup returns CDR1 SGHVS and CDR2 FQNEAQ. Another study also made use of these data, one on T cells in Graves' hyperthyroidism and ophthalmopathy. That paper adds: Clonotypes that were expanded in thyroid above 0.001 mostly appeared in blood too. Ophthalmopathy got predicted by the model a median about six months before its onset.

The specimen comprised peripheral blood mononuclear cells (PBMCs), sampled at new diagnosis, from a patient treated with antithyroid drugs. This sequence joins TRBV7-8 and TRBJ2-4; possible D gene TRBD2, 5 bases. This receptor was taken from a woman younger than 30 with Graves disease. CDR3 in amino acids: CASSPRSGILAKNIQYF. The CDR3 DNA reads TGTGCCAGCAGTCCACGAAGCGGAATTCTAGCCAAAAACATTCAGTACTTC.